These 32 T cell receptor beta chains came from one sample sequenced in a study of T cell changes during pregnancy in multiple sclerosis. The table came from immunoSEQ multiplex PCR; TCRdb's copy has only in-frame clones and leaves some out. This sample has 130,000 or so clones; about 94% occur once, and the top ten carry less than 7.5%. This sample comprised peripheral blood, obtained before pregnancy. The receptors originated from a female donor with multiple sclerosis, enrolled in a pregnancy study.

The genes are TRBV7-3 and TRBJ2-3; 10 bases agree with TRBD2. The length of the CDR3 is 15 residues. The V and J ends lost 1 base and 5 bases, in that order; junction bases with no gene match: 3. Germline CDR1 SGHTA, CDR2 FQGTGA. The CDR3 bases are TGTGCCAGCAGCTTAAGGGCTAGCGGGAGAGATACGCAGTATTTT. This encodes CASSLRASGRDTQYF.

The rearrangement joins TRBV19 to TRBJ2-2; tentatively, D is TRBD2 (7 bases). This CDR3 is 15 amino acids long. Trimming took 6 bases from V and 5 from J, leaving 16 bases between them. Looked up from germline, CDR1 is LNHDA and CDR2 is SQIVND (reference sequence). DNA of the CDR3: TGTGCCAGTAGAGGGCGGGAGAGGGGGACCGGGGAGCTGTTTTTT. Translated: CASRGRERGTGELFF.

In its sample, this clone was seen a few times. The V call is TRBV9, the J call TRBJ2-1, with 12 bases matching TRBD1. With V trimmed by 4 bases and J by 7 bases, 6 bases remained unmatched. CDR3 size: 15 residues. Looked up from germline, CDR1 is SGDLS and CDR2 is YYNGEE. CDR3 residues: CASSTGTGGGNEQFF. CDR3 sequence (DNA): TGTGCCAGCAGCACCGGGACAGGGGGCGGGAATGAGCAGTTCTTC.

This chain connects TRBV27 to TRBJ2-5; D is perhaps TRBD1 (7 bases). Trimming stripped 6 bases from V and 5 bases from J, with 16 bases between. The germline gives CDR1 MNHEY, CDR2 SMNVEV (reference sequence). The CDR3 contains 14 residues. Written as DNA, the CDR3 is TGTGCCAGCAGGACTAGGGACAGTCGGGAGACCCAGTACTTC. Translated, it gives CASRTRDSRETQYF.

The chain uses TRBV5-1 and TRBJ2-2; possibly TRBD1 for D (6 bases). V gave up 4 bases and J gave up 1 base, with 14 bases separating them. The CDR3 length is 16 residues. Germline V gives CDR1 SGHRS, CDR2 YFSETQ. The chain's CDR3 is CASSGDTGMNTGELFF. In nucleotides, the CDR3 is TGCGCCAGCAGCGGAGATACAGGGATGAACACCGGGGAGCTGTTTTTT.

The rearrangement links TRBV5-5 to TRBJ2-1, with unresolved D. Trimming left V 2 bases short and J 2 bases short, with 11 bases between. Germline V gene sequence: CDR1 SGHKS, CDR2 YYEKEE (reference sequence). The CDR3 is made up of 15 amino acids. The CDR3 sequence is CASSLRTVTYNEQFF. In nucleotides, the CDR3 is TGTGCCAGCAGCTTACGAACTGTAACCTACAATGAGCAGTTCTTC.

V and J are TRBV7-2 and TRBJ2-3, with 8 nucleotides matching TRBD2. This CDR3 contains 19 residues. Germline values: CDR1 SGHTA, CDR2 FQGNSA. Germline trimming cut 4 bases from V and 2 bases from J; bases unmatched to any gene: 17. CDR3 loop: CASSSLPRVASGSTDTQYF. The DNA of the CDR3 is TGTGCCAGCAGCTCTCTCCCCCGGGTGGCTAGCGGGTCCACAGATACGCAGTATTTT.

V usage is TRBV5-1 and J usage is TRBJ2-5; no clear D gene. The CDR3 is made up of 14 amino acids. The V end was cut by 0 bases, the J end by 2 bases, with 8 bases between. The germline gives CDR1 SGHRS, CDR2 YFSETQ. CDR3 in amino acids: CASSLVAQQETQYF. As DNA, the CDR3 is TGCGCCAGCAGCTTGGTCGCACAGCAAGAGACCCAGTACTTC.

The chain employs TRBV30 and TRBJ2-1; TRBD2 aligns across 9 bases. The CDR3 runs to 16 residues. J was trimmed by 4 bases and V by 8 bases; bases with no gene match: 15. Germline V lookup: CDR1 GTSNPN, CDR2 SVGIG (reference sequence). CDR3 residues: CARTRSSGTSYNEQFF. For the CDR3, the DNA is TGTGCCCGAACTAGGTCTAGCGGGACCTCGTACAATGAGCAGTTCTTC.

The CDR3 spells CATSRAGTGVNTIYF. The DNA for the CDR3 is TGTGCCACCAGCAGAGCCGGGACAGGGGTAAACACCATATATTTT. This chain connects TRBV15 to TRBJ1-3; 10 bases line up with TRBD1. CDR3 size: 15 residues. Germline V CDR1 and CDR2: LNHNV, YYDKDF (reference sequence). V shed 1 base, J shed 6 bases, and the junction held 3 bases outside the gene matches.

The chain's CDR3 is CASSRQGSWYTEAFF. The CDR3 nucleotides are TGTGCCAGCAGTCGACAGGGGTCTTGGTACACTGAAGCTTTCTTT. V and J are TRBV28 and TRBJ1-1; 8 nucleotides agree with TRBD1. Germline CDR1 reads MDHEN; CDR2 reads SYDVKM. This CDR3 is built from 15 residues. V dropped 5 bases and J dropped 3; count of bases not matched to a gene: 8.

The chain couples TRBV19 to TRBJ2-2; possible D gene TRBD1, 5 bases. From germline, CDR1 is LNHDA and CDR2 SQIVND (reference sequence). The CDR3 is made up of 16 amino acids. Between the trimmed V and J ends, which lost 10 bases and 2 bases, there was a span of 20 bases. The CDR3 coding sequence is TGTGCCACCAAAGGGTCTAGGCAGGGAAACACCGGGGAGCTGTTTTTT. Translating it yields CATKGSRQGNTGELFF. Complete variable domain (other parts from reference TRBV19 and TRBJ2-2): DGGITQSPKYLFRKEGQNVTLSCEQNLNHDAMYWYRQDPGQGLRLIYYSQIVNDFQKGDIAEGYSVSREKKESFPLTVTSAQKNPTAFYLCATKGSRQGNTGELFFGEGSRLTVL.

The chain joins TRBV18 to TRBJ2-5, with D unresolved. This CDR3 contains 13 residues. V lost 3 bases and J 4 bases, leaving 9 bases between the germline ends. From germline, CDR1 is KGHSH and CDR2 LQKENI. The DNA of the CDR3 is TGTGCCAGCTCACCGATCACGGTAGAGACCCAGTACTTC. It yields the protein CASSPITVETQYF.

V gene TRBV2 combines with J gene TRBJ1-4, with a weak D call TRBD1 (5 bases). There are 14 residues in the CDR3. Germline V CDR1 and CDR2: SNHLY, FYNNEI. Between the trimmed V and J ends, which lost 6 bases and 5 bases, there was a span of 13 bases. The CDR3 protein is CASRLDSGNEKLFF. The CDR3 DNA reads as TGTGCCAGCAGGTTAGACAGTGGGAATGAAAAACTGTTTTTT. Full variable domain (missing parts from reference TRBV2 and TRBJ1-4): EPEVTQTPSHQVTQMGQEVILRCVPISNHLYFYWYRQILGQKVEFLVSFYNNEISEKSEIFDDQFSVERPDGSNFTLKIRSTKLEDSAMYFCASRLDSGNEKLFFGSGTQLSVL.

The chain links TRBV2 to TRBJ2-1; 7 bases line up with TRBD2. Trimming took 7 bases from V and 3 from J; bases not matched to a gene: 6. The CDR3 consists of 14 residues. CDR1 and CDR2 (germline): SNHLY, FYNNEI. CDR3: CASKGSGDYNEQFF. The CDR3 bases are TGTGCCAGCAAGGGAAGCGGGGACTACAATGAGCAGTTCTTC.

The chain joins TRBV5-1 to TRBJ2-5; TRBD2 agrees at 15 bases. The ends lost 3 bases at V and 3 bases at J; junction bases unmatched: 3. The CDR3 loop spans 16 amino acids. Germline V gives CDR1 SGHRS, CDR2 YFSETQ. The CDR3 nucleotides are TGCGCCAGCAGCTCAGGACTAGCGGGAGGGGAAGAGACCCAGTACTTC. It codes for CASSSGLAGGEETQYF.

The chain couples TRBV30 to TRBJ1-1; possible D gene TRBD1, 6 bases. The CDR3 spans 13 residues. CDR1 is GTSNPN, CDR2 SVGIG, per germline (reference sequence). V dropped 5 bases and J dropped 0 bases, with 10 bases sitting between them. CDR3 bases: TGTGCCTGGGGACAGACTATGAACACTGAAGCTTTCTTT. Translation: CAWGQTMNTEAFF.

V gene TRBV4-1 combines with J gene TRBJ1-2; maybe TRBD1 (6 bases). CDR1 is MGHRA, CDR2 YSYEKL, per germline. With 4 bases removed from V and 7 bases from J, the gap between germline ends came to 10 bases. This CDR3 is 12 amino acids long. The CDR3 protein is CASSPTGFGYTF. The CDR3 coding sequence is TGCGCCAGCAGCCCCACAGGGTTTGGCTACACCTTC.

The V and J genes are TRBV5-6 and TRBJ2-1, with D possibly TRBD1 on 6 matching bases. The CDR3 sequence is 15 residues long. The V gene lost 7 bases and the J gene lost 0 bases, with 14 bases spanning the gap. CDR1 and CDR2 (germline): SGHDT, YYEEEE. CDR3 protein: CASGDRISSYNEQFF. The CDR3 DNA sequence: TGTGCCAGCGGCGACAGGATTAGCTCCTACAATGAGCAGTTCTTC.

The rearrangement links TRBV5-5 to TRBJ1-1; D is unclear. The germline V gene has CDR1 SGHKS and CDR2 YYEKEE (reference sequence). The V gene lost 4 bases and the J gene lost 2 bases, with 12 bases spanning the gap. The CDR3 runs 14 residues. The chain's CDR3 is CASSPYRGNTEAFF. CDR3 nucleotides: TGTGCCAGCAGCCCCTACCGAGGTAACACTGAAGCTTTCTTT.

CDR3 DNA sequence: TGTGCCAGCTCCCGAGACTGGAACACTGAAGCTTTCTTT. Translated: CASSRDWNTEAFF. This chain joins TRBV18 and TRBJ1-1; D gene ambiguous. The V gene lost 6 bases and the J gene lost 1 base, with 9 bases spanning the gap. The length of the CDR3 is 13 residues. In germline, CDR1 is KGHSH, CDR2 LQKENI. Based on the CDR3 plus reference TRBV18 and TRBJ1-1, the full variable domain is NAGVMQNPRHLVRRRGQEARLRCSPMKGHSHVYWYRQLPEEGLKFMVYLQKENIIDESGMPKERFSAEFPKEGPSILRIQQVVRGDSAAYFCASSRDWNTEAFFGQGTRLTVV.

This clone was counted a single time. This chain links TRBV28 with TRBJ2-1, with 13 bases matching TRBD2. The V segment lost 4 bases and the J segment 8 bases; nucleotides outside the gene matches: 2. The CDR3 consists of 14 residues. CDR1 and CDR2 (germline): MDHEN, SYDVKM. For the CDR3, the DNA is TGTGCCAGCAGTTCGACTAGCGGGAGGCATGAGCAGTTCTTC. Translated: CASSSTSGRHEQFF.

The J gene is TRBJ2-7, the V gene TRBV28; TRBD2 is a possible D gene (6 bases). The ends were cut back, 6 bases at V and 1 base at J, with 16 bases in the middle. The V gene's germline CDR1 is MDHEN and CDR2 SYDVKM. This CDR3 is 15 amino acids long. In nucleotides, the CDR3 is TGTGCCAGCAGCGGGGCGGGGATTAGTTCCTACGAGCAGTACTTC. It codes for CASSGAGISSYEQYF.

The V and J genes are TRBV29-1 and TRBJ1-1; 7 positions agree with TRBD1. The ends lost 6 bases at V and 0 bases at J; junction bases unmatched: 4. CDR1 is SQVTM and CDR2 is ANQGSEA in the germline V gene. CDR3 size: 13 residues. The CDR3: CSVAQGMNTEAFF. CDR3 coding DNA: TGCAGCGTAGCACAGGGGATGAACACTGAAGCTTTCTTT.

The chain carries TRBV4-2 and TRBJ2-7, with TRBD2 matching over 7 bases. Germline V gives CDR1 LGHNA, CDR2 YNFKEQ. The CDR3 has 16 residues. V was pared by 0 bases and J by 7 bases, with 12 bases of the junction left unmatched. The CDR3 coding sequence is TGTGCCAGCAGCCAAGAAGAAGGCGGGAGTGGAAGAGAGCAGTACTTC. Encoded protein: CASSQEEGGSGREQYF.

The V and J genes are TRBV5-6 and TRBJ2-2, with D possibly matching TRBD2 (5 bases). The V end lost 5 bases, the J end lost 6 bases, and 23 bases lay between the germline ends. The CDR3 runs to 17 residues. CDR1 and CDR2 from the germline V gene are SGHDT and YYEEEE. The CDR3 loop is CASRSFERVFYPGELFF. For the CDR3, the DNA is TGTGCCAGCAGATCGTTCGAGAGGGTGTTTTATCCCGGGGAGCTGTTTTTT.

This chain joins TRBV18 and TRBJ1-1, with D perhaps TRBD1 (5 bases). The CDR3 is 15 residues long. V was shortened by 3 bases and J by 2 bases, with 13 bases between the two germline ends. CDR1 and CDR2 (germline): KGHSH, LQKENI. CDR3 loop: CASSPAGRRNTEAFF. The CDR3 nucleotides are TGTGCCAGCTCACCGGCAGGGAGGAGAAACACTGAAGCTTTCTTT.

This chain connects TRBV6-1 to TRBJ1-1; perhaps TRBD1 as D (5 bases). Trimming removed 8 bases at V and 3 bases at J, with 16 bases between. This CDR3 is 14 amino acids long. Per germline, CDR1 MNHNS and CDR2 SASEGT. The DNA of the CDR3 is TGTGCCAGCGGGTCCCAGGGATATGACACTGAAGCTTTCTTT. Its protein is CASGSQGYDTEAFF.

This clone has a single count. The chain employs TRBV5-1 and TRBJ1-2; no reliable D call. The germline gives CDR1 SGHRS, CDR2 YFSETQ. This CDR3 region has 14 residues. Trimming left V 3 bases short and J 8 bases short, with 17 bases between. The CDR3 sequence: CASSSTLERGGYTF. The CDR3 DNA reads TGCGCCAGCAGCTCGACATTGGAGCGAGGGGGCTACACCTTC.

This clone is a singleton in its sample. The chain has TRBV28 and TRBJ1-5, with D maybe TRBD1 (5 bases). This CDR3 spans 16 amino acids. Deletions cut 5 bases from V and 2 bases from J, with 16 bases between. Germline-derived CDR1 and CDR2 are MDHEN and SYDVKM. The CDR3 is CASSPGGTYGNQPQHF. Here the CDR3 DNA reads TGTGCCAGCAGTCCCGGGGGGACCTACGGCAATCAGCCCCAGCATTTT.

Only one count was recorded for this clone. The gene calls are TRBV5-1 and TRBJ1-1; D not resolved. Trimming removed 1 base at V and 6 bases at J, with 13 bases between. CDR1 SGHRS and CDR2 YFSETQ come from the germline V gene. The CDR3 has 14 amino acids. The CDR3 here is CASSLSMSASEAFF. The CDR3 nucleotides read TGCGCCAGCAGCTTGAGTATGAGTGCTTCTGAAGCTTTCTTT.

This rearrangement joins TRBV30 to TRBJ2-7; perhaps TRBD1 as D (6 bases). The germline CDR1 and CDR2 sequences are GTSNPN and SVGIG (reference sequence). The CDR3 has 12 residues. Trimming took 3 bases from V and 7 from J, leaving 13 bases between them. CDR3 loop: CAWSLTGLEQYF. As DNA, the CDR3 is TGTGCCTGGAGCTTAACAGGGTTAGAGCAGTACTTC.